The clone carrying this T cell receptor beta chain has only a few counts. Its antigen is unknown. The CDR3 has 15 residues. With 6 bases removed from V and 0 bases from J, the gap between germline ends came to 12 bases. The V gene's germline CDR1 is ENHRY and CDR2 SYGVKD. One entry per CDR3 protein, called by TCRdb with MiXCR from the 5' RACE reads. The sample shows about 720,000 distinct CDR3 sequences, 18% of them seen only once. These data originate in a study of identical twins. Whole-study results and caveats: Part of the zero-insertion signal could reflect confounding by invariant MAIT and iNKT cells.

This sample also belongs to another study, concerning T cells expressing NK-cell markers. As that report states: Eight donors were sequenced, of whom seven were HCMV-seropositive, while the remaining one was HCMV-seronegative. Of the CD8+ T cell pool in about 6 donors, about 1.0-7.0% was accounted for by dominant NKG2C+ clonotypes. The leading position in the CD3+CD56-NKG2C+ fraction of a handful of donors also went to these clonotypes.

The V and J genes are TRBV10-3 and TRBJ1-3; D gene unclear. Sequenced input: PBMCs. This receptor was obtained from a woman between 18 and 30 years old in good health. In nucleotides, the CDR3 is TGTGCCATCAGGAGGACGGAAGACTCTGGAAACACCATATATTTT. This translates into CAIRRTEDSGNTIYF.